The clone carrying this TCR beta chain appeared many times. Its target is unknown. Sequence at one end of the junction differs from germline and may be a read error. The donor group consisted entirely of healthy Caucasians. The entry originates in a study of identical twins. Notes on the study in general: Monozygotic twins shared more out-of-frame TCR alpha than recombination models predicted. Within twin pairs, the out-of-frame alpha sequences they shared showed excess low generation probability. There were fewer insertions in abundant cord blood beta clonotypes, but memory repertoires showed no such pattern.

This CDR3 has 13 amino acids. TCRdb redid the calling of the 5' RACE reads with MiXCR, one entry per CDR3 protein. The sample contains some 900,000 distinct CDR3 sequences, 9% to 15% of which appear only once. This sample was also put to use in a study of yellow fever vaccine responses in identical twins.

Specimen: PBMCs. V and J are TRBV12-3 or TRBV12-4 and TRBJ1-1; D perhaps matches TRBD1 (5 bases). This clonotype was obtained from a woman aged 18-35 years in good health. The CDR3 region is CASSLQGNTEAFF. CDR3 bases: TGCGCCAGCAGCTTGCAGGGGAACACTGAAGCTTTCTTT.